The T cell receptor beta chain described here comes from a study of PD-L1 blockade in urothelial cancer. Across the study: Blood analysis occurred 3 weeks (second dose) and 6 weeks after treatment start. The study recovered a median of around 130,000 T cells per blood sample.

This clone came up a few times. Its antigen remains unidentified. Study-wide findings and caveats: Expansion of tumor-associated blood clones at 3 weeks was greater in durable-benefit patients.

Germline CDR1 and CDR2: SGHDN and FVKESK. Trimming left V 3 bases short and J 5 bases short, with 13 bases between. There are 14 residues in the CDR3. Sequenced by immunoSEQ multiplex PCR; TCRdb stores in-frame clones only, minus some. Altogether 14,000 to 15,000 clones are present, approximately 87% being singletons, with the ten largest covering roughly 15%. The sequence derives from a man aged 65-85 years with urothelial cancer. Source: PBMCs, taken around atezolizumab (anti-PD-L1) treatment. The chain combines TRBV14 with TRBJ1-1; maybe TRBD1 (6 bases). CDR3 in amino acids: CASSQSSRGTEAFF. CDR3 nucleotides: TGTGCCAGCAGCCAGTCGTCCAGGGGAACTGAAGCTTTCTTT.